This TCR beta chain comes out of a study of blood T cells in healthy people across ages. For the second PCR, which ran for 7 to 11 cycles, a sample-barcoded 5' primer and a J-beta primer mix were used. TCRdb re-called the 5' RACE reads with MiXCR, one entry per CDR3 protein. The repertoire holds some 690,000 distinct CDR3 sequences, with about 20% as singletons. The CDR3 spans 17 residues. V was clipped by 0 bases and J by 2 bases, with 15 bases between them. Germline values: CDR1 LGHNA, CDR2 YSLEER. This clonotype came up a few times. This clonotype was obtained from a man between 65 and 85 years old in good health. Specimen: blood. This rearrangement joins TRBV4-3 to TRBJ2-3; D might be TRBD1 or TRBD2, each matching 5 bases. CDR3 region: CASSQDPGTGLTDTQYF. The CDR3 DNA follows: TGCGCCAGCAGCCAAGATCCCGGGACGGGGCTCACAGATACGCAGTATTTT.